This T cell receptor (beta chain) derives from a study of T cell responses to AZD1222 COVID-19 vaccine. A note on this clone: Its target is unknown.

Study observations and caveats: Baseline antibody screening turned up just six seropositive AZD1222 recipients. Vaccine-associated CD4 TCRs ranged over spike, dominating at 160-218 and 743-854.

This CDR3 region has 15 residues. With 9 bases clipped from V and 3 bases from J, the junction kept 10 bases outside the gene matches. Germline CDR1 and CDR2: MDHEN and SYDVKM. Assay: immunoSEQ multiplex PCR; the TCRdb copy retains only in-frame clones and omits some. The data hold about 46,000 clones, with around nine tenths observed a single time. The sequencing used peripheral blood, collected 28 days after the second AZD1222 dose. This chain uses TRBV28 with TRBJ1-2; 10 bases align to TRBD1. The sequence came from an adult who received the AZD1222 COVID-19 vaccine. The CDR3 DNA is TGTGCCAGTTTCTCGGGACAGGGGAACGACTATGGCTACACCTTC. Encoded protein: CASFSGQGNDYGYTF.